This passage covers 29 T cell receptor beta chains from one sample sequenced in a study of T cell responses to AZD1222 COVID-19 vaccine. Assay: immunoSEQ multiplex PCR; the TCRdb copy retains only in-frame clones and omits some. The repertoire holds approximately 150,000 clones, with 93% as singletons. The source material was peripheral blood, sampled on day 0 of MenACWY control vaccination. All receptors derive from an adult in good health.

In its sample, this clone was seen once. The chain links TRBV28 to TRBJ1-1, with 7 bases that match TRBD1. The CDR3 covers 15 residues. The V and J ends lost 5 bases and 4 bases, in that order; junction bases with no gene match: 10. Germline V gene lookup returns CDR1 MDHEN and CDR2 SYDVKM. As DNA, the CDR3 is TGTGCCAGCAGTCCTCCGACAGGGAGCGCCACTGAAGCTTTCTTT. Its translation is CASSPPTGSATEAFF. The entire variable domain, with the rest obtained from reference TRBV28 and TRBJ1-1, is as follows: DVKVTQSSRYLVKRTGEKVFLECVQDMDHENMFWYRQDPGLGLRLIYFSYDVKMKEKGDIPEGYSVSREKKERFSLILESASTNQTSMYLCASSPPTGSATEAFFGQGTRLTVV.

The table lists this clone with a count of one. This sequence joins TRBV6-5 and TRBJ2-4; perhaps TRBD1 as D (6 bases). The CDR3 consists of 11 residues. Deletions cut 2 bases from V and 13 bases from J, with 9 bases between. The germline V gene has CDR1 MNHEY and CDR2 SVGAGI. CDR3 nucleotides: TGTGCCAGCAGTTACACCGGGACACAGTACTTC. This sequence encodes CASSYTGTQYF.

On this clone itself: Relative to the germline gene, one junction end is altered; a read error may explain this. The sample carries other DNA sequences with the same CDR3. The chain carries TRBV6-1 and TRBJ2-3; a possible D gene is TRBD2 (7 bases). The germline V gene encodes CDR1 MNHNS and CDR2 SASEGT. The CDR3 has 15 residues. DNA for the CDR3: TGTGCCAGCAGTGAAGGGGAGGGGGACACAGATACGCAATATTTT. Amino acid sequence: CASSEGEGDTDTQYF.

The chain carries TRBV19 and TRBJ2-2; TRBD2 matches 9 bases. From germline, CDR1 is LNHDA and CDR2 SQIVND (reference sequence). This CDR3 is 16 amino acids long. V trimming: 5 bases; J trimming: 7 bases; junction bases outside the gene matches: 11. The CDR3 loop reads CASSEEGSGSIGELFF. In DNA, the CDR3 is TGTGCCAGTAGTGAAGAGGGTAGCGGGAGTATCGGGGAGCTGTTTTTT.

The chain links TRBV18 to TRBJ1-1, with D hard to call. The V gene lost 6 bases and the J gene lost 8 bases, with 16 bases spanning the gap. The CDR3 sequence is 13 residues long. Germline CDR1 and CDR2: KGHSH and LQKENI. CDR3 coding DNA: TGTGCCAGCTCGTCGGACTCTATCTCCGAAGCTTTCTTT. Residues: CASSSDSISEAFF.

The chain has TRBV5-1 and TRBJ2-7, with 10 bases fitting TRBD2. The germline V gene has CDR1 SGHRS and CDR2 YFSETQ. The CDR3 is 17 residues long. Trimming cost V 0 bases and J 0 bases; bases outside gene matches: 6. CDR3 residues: CASSLGGLADNSYEQYF. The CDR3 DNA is TGCGCCAGCAGCTTGGGTGGACTAGCGGATAACTCCTACGAGCAGTACTTC.

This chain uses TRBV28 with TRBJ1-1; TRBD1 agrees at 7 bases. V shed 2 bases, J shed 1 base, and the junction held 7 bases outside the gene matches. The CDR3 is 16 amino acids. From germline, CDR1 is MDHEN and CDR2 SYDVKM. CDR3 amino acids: CASSLTTRQGNTEAFF. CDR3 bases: TGTGCCAGCAGTTTAACCACTAGACAGGGGAACACTGAAGCTTTCTTT.

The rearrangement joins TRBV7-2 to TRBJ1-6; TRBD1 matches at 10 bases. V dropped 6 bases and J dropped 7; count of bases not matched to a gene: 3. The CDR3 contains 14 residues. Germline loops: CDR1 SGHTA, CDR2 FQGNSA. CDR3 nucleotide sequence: TGTGCCAGCAGGCGGGACAGGGGAAATTCACCCCTCCACTTT. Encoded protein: CASRRDRGNSPLHF.

The CDR3 bases are TGCGCCAGCAGCTTGTTTATAGCGGGAAACGAGCAGTACTTC. Its protein product is CASSLFIAGNEQYF. The chain employs TRBV5-1 and TRBJ2-7; TRBD2 matches at 8 bases. CDR1 is SGHRS and CDR2 is YFSETQ in the germline V gene. This CDR3 has 14 residues. The V gene end was trimmed by 1 base and the J gene end by 5 bases; junction bases not matched to a gene: 5.

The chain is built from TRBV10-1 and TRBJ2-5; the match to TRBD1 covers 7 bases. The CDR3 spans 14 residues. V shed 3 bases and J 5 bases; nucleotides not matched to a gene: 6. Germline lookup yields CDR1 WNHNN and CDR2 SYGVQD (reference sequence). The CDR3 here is CASSEGTAGETQYF. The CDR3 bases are TGCGCCAGCAGTGAAGGGACAGCCGGGGAGACCCAGTACTTC.

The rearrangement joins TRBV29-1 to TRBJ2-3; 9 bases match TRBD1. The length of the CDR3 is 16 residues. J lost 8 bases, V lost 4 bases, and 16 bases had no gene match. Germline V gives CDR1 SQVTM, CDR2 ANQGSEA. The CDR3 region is CSVAAGTGREIGTQYF. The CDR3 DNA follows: TGCAGCGTTGCAGCCGGGACAGGGAGGGAGATTGGTACGCAGTATTTT.

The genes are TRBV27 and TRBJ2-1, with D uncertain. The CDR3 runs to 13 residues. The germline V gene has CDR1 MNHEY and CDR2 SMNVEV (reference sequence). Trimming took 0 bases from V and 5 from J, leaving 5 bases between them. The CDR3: CASSLSTHNEQFF. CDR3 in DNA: TGTGCCAGCAGTTTATCGACTCACAATGAGCAGTTCTTC.

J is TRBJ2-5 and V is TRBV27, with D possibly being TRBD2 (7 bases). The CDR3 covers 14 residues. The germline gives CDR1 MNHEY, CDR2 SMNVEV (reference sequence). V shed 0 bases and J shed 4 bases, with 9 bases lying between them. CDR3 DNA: TGTGCCAGCAGTTTATCCGGGGGGCGAGAGACCCAGTACTTC. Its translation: CASSLSGGRETQYF.

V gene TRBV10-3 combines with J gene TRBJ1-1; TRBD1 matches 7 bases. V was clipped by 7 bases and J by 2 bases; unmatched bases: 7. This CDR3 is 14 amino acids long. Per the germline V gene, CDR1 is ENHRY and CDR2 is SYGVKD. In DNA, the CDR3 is TGTGCCATCACCCTCGACAGGGATAACACTGAAGCTTTCTTT. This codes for CAITLDRDNTEAFF.

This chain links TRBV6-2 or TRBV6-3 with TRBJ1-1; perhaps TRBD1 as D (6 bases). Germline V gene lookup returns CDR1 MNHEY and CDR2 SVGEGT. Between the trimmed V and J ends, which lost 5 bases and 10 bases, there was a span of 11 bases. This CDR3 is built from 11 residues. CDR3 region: CASSRGQSAFF. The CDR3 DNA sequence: TGTGCCAGCAGTCGTGGACAGTCAGCTTTCTTT.

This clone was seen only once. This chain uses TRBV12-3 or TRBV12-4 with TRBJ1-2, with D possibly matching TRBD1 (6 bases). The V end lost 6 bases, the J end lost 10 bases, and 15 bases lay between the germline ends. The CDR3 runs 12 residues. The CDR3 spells CASRADSQSYTF. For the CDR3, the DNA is TGTGCCAGCAGGGCGGACAGTCAATCCTACACCTTC.

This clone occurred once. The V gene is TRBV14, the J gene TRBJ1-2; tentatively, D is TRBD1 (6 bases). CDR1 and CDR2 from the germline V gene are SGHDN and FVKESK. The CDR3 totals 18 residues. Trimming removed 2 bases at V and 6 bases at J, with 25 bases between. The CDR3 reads CASSQYVVGSRGMDGYTF. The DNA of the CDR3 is TGTGCCAGCAGCCAATATGTAGTCGGGAGCAGGGGTATGGATGGCTACACCTTC.

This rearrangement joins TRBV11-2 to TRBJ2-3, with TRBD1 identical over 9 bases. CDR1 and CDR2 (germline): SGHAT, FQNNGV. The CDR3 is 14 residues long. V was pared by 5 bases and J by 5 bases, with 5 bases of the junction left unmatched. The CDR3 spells CASSPGQGQDTQYF. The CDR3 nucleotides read TGTGCCAGCAGCCCAGGACAGGGGCAAGATACGCAGTATTTT.

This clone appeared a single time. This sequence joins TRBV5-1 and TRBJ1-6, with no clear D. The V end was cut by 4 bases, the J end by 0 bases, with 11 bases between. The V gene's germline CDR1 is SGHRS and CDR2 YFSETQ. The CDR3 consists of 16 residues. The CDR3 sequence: CASSPTQSSYNSPLHF. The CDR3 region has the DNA TGCGCCAGCAGCCCGACCCAGAGCTCCTATAATTCACCCCTCCACTTT.

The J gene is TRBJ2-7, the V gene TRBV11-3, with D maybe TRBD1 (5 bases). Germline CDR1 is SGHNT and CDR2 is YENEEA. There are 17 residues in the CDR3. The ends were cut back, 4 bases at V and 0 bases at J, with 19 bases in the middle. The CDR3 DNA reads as TGTGCCAGCAGCTCCCGCAGTCGACAGATGAGCTCCTACGAGCAGTACTTC. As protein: CASSSRSRQMSSYEQYF.

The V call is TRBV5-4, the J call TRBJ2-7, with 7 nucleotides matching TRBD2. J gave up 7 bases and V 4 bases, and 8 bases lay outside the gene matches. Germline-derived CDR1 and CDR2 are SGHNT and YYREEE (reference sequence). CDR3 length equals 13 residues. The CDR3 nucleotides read TGTGCCAGCAGCCAGGGCCTGGGGGGGGAGCAGTACTTC. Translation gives CASSQGLGGEQYF.

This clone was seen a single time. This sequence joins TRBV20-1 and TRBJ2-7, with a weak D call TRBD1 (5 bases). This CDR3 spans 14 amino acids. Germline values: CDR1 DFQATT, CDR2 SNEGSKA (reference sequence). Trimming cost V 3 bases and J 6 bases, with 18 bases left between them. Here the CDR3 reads CSASNTGRASEQYF. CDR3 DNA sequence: TGCAGTGCTAGTAATACGGGCAGGGCCAGCGAGCAGTACTTC.

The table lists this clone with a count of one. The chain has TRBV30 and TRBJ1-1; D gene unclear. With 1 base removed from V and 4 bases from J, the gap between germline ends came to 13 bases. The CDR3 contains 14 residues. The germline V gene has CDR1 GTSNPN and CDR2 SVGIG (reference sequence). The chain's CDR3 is CAWSEIRGGTEAFF. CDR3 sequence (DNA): TGTGCCTGGAGTGAAATCCGAGGAGGCACTGAAGCTTTCTTT.

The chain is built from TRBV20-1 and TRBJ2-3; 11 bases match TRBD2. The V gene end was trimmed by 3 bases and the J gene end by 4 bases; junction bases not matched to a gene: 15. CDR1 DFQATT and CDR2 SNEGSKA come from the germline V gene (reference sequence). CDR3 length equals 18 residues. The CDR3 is CSASKPVGTSGGADTQYF. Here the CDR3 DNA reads TGCAGTGCTAGTAAACCCGTGGGAACTAGCGGGGGTGCAGATACGCAGTATTTT.

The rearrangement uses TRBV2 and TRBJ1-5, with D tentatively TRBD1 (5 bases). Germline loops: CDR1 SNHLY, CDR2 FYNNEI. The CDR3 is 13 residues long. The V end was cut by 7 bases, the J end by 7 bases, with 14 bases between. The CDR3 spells CASIKGGGQPQHF. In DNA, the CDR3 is TGTGCCAGCATAAAGGGCGGGGGGCAGCCCCAGCATTTT.

This CDR3 reads CASNMGGPEQFF. The CDR3 bases are TGTGCCAGCAACATGGGGGGCCCTGAGCAGTTCTTC. V is TRBV6-5 and J is TRBJ2-1, with D perhaps matching TRBD1 or TRBD2 (6 bases each). There are 12 residues in the CDR3. V gave up 7 bases and J gave up 9 bases, with 13 bases separating them. Germline CDR1 and CDR2: MNHEY and SVGAGI.

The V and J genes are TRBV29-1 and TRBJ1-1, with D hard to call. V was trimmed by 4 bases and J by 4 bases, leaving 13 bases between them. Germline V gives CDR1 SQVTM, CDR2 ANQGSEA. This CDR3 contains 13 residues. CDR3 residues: CSVVFSPGTEAFF. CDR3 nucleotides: TGCAGCGTTGTCTTTAGTCCGGGCACTGAAGCTTTCTTT.

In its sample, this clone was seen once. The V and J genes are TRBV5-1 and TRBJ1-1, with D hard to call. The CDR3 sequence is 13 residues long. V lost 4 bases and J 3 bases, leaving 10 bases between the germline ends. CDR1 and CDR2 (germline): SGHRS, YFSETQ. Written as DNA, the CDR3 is TGCGCCAGCAGCCCAGCGGGGTACACTGAAGCTTTCTTT. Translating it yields CASSPAGYTEAFF. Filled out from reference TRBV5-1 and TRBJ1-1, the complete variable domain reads KAGVTQTPRYLIKTRGQQVTLSCSPISGHRSVSWYQQTPGQGLQFLFEYFSETQRNKGNFPGRFSGRQFSNSRSEMNVSTLELGDSALYLCASSPAGYTEAFFGQGTRLTVV.

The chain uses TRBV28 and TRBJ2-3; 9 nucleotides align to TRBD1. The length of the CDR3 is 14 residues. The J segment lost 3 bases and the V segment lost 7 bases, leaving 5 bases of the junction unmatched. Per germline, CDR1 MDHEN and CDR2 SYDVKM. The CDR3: CASTRDRVTDTQYF. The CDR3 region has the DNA TGTGCCAGCACCCGGGACAGGGTAACAGATACGCAGTATTTT.